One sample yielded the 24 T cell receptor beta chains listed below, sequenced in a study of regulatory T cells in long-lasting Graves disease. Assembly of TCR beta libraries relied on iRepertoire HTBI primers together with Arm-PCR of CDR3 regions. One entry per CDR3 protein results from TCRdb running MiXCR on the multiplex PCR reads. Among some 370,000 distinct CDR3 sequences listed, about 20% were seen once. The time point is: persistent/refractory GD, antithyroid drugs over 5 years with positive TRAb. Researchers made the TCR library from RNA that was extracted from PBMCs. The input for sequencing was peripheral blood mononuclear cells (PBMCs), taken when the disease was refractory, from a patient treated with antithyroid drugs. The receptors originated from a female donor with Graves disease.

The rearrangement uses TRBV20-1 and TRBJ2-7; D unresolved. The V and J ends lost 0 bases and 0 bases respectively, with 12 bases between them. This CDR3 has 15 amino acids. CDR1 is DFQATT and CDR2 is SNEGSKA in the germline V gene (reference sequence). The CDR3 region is CSARDPRISSYEQYF. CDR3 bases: TGCAGTGCTAGAGACCCTCGGATCAGCTCCTACGAGCAGTACTTC.

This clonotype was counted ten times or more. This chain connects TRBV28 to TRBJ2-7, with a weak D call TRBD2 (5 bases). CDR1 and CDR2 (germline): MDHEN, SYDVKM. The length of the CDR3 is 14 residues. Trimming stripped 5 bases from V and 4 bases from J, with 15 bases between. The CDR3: CASSKTGRDYEQYF. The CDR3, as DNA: TGTGCCAGCAGTAAGACGGGGAGAGATTACGAGCAGTACTTC.

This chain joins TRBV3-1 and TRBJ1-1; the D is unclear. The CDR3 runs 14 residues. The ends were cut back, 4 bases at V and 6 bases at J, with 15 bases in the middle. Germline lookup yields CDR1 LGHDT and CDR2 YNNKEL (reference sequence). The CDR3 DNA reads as TGTGCCAGCAGCCGAACCGGGGTTCTTTCTGAAGCTTTCTTT. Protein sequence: CASSRTGVLSEAFF.

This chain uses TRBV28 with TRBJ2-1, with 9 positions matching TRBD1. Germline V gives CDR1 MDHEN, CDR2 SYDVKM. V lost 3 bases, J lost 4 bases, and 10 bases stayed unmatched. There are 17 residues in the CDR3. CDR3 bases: TGTGCCAGCAGTTTTGCCCCGCCGGGACAGGGTTACAATGAGCAGTTCTTC. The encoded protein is CASSFAPPGQGYNEQFF.

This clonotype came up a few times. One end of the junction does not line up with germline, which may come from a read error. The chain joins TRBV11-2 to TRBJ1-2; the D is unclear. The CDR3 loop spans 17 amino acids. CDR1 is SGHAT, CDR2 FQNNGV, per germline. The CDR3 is CASSLGKGASANYGHTF. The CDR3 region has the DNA TGTGCCAGCAGCTTAGGGAAGGGCGCATCCGCTAACTATGGCCACACCTTC.

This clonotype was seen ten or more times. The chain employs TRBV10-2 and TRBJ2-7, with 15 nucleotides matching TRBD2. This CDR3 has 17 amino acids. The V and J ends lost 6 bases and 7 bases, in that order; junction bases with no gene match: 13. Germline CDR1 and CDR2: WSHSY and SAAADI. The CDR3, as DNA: TGCGCCAGCAGGGACACCGGACTAGCGGGAGGGCCGGGGGAGCAGTACTTC. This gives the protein CASRDTGLAGGPGEQYF.

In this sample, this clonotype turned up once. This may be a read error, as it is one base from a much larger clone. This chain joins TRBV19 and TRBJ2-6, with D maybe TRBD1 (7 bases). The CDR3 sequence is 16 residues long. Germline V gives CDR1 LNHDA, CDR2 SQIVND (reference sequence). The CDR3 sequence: CASSNRGGSGANVPTF. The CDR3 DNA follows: TGTGCCAGTAGCAACAGGGGAGGCTCTGGGGCCAACGTCCCGACTTTC.

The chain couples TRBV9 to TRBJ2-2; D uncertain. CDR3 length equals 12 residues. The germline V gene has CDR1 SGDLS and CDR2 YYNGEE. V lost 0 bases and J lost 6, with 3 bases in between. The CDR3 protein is CASSVVSGELFF. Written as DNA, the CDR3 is TGTGCCAGCAGCGTAGTCTCCGGGGAGCTGTTTTTT.

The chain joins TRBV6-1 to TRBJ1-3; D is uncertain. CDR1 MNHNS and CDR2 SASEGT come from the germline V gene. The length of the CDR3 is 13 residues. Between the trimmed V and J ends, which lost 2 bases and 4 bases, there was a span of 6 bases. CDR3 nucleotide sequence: TGTGCCAGCAGTGAACTGTCCGGAAACACCATATATTTT. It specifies CASSELSGNTIYF.

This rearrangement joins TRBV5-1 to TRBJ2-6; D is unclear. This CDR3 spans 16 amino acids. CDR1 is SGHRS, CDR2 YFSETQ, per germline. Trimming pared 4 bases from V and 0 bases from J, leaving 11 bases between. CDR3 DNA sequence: TGCGCCAGCAGCACCGCTTGGGGCTCTGGGGCCAACGTCCTGACTTTC. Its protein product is CASSTAWGSGANVLTF.

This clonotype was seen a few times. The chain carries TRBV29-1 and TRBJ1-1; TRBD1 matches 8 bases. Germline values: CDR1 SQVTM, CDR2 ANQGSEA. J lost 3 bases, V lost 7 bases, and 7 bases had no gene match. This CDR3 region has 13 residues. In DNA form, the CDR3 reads TGCAGCGCCGCCACAGGGGGGTACACTGAAGCTTTCTTT. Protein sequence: CSAATGGYTEAFF.

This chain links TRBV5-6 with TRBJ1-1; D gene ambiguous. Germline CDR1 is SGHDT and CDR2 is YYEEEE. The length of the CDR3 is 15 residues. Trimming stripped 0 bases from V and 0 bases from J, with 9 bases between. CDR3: CASSLEGYMNTEAFF. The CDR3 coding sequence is TGTGCCAGCAGCTTGGAGGGTTACATGAACACTGAAGCTTTCTTT.

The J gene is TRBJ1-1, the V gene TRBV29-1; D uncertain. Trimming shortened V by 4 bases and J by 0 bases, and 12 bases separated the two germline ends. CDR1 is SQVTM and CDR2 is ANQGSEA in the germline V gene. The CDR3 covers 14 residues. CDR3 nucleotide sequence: TGCAGCGTTGTGAAATTTGGCATGAACACTGAAGCTTTCTTT. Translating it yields CSVVKFGMNTEAFF.

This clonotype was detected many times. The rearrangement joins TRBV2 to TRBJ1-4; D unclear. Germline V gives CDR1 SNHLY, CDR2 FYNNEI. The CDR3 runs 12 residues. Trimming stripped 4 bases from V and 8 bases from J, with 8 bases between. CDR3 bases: TGTGCCAGCAGTGTTTTGGGAGAAAAACTGTTTTTT. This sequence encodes CASSVLGEKLFF.

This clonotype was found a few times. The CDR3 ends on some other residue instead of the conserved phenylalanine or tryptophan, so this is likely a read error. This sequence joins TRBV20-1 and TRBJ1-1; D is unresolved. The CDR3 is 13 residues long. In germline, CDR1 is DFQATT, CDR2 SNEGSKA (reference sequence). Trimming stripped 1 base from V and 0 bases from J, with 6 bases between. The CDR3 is CSARGRMNTEAFS. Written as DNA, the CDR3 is TGCAGTGCTAGAGGCCGAATGAACACTGAAGCTTTCTCT.

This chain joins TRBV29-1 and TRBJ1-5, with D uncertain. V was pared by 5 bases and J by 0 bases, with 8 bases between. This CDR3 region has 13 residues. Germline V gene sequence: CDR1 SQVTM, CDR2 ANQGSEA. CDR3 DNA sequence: TGCAGCGTTCGACTTGGTAGCAATCAGCCCCAGCATTTT. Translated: CSVRLGSNQPQHF.

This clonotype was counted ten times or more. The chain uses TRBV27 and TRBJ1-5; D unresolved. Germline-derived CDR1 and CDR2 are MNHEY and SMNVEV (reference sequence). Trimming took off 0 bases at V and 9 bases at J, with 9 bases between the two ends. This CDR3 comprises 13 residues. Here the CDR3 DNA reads TGTGCCAGCAGTTTATCGCACGTGGCGCCCCAGCATTTT. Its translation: CASSLSHVAPQHF.

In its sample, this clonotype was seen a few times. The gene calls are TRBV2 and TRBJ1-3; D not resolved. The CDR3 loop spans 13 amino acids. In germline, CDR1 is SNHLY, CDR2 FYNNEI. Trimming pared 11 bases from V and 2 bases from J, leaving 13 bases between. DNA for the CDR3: TGTGCCGGCGCCGCCGGTCCTGGAAACACCATATATTTT. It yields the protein CAGAAGPGNTIYF.

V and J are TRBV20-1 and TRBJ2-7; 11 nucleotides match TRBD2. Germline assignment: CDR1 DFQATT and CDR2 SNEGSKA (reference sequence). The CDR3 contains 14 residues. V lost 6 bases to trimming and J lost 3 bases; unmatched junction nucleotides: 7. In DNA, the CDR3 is TGCAGTGCGACCAGACTAGCGGGGAACTACGAGCAGTACTTC. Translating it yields CSATRLAGNYEQYF.

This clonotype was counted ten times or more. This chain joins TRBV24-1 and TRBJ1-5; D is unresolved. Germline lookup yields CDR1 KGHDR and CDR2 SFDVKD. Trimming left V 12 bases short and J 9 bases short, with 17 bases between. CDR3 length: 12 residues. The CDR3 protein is CAASLGLGPQHF. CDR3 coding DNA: TGTGCCGCAAGCCTGGGCCTTGGGCCCCAGCATTTT.

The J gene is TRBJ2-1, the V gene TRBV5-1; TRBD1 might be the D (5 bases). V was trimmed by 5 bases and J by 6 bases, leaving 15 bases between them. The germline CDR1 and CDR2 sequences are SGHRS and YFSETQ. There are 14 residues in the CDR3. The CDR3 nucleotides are TGCGCCAGCAGTCCGCAGGGTCCGGGCAATGAGCAGTTCTTC. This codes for CASSPQGPGNEQFF.

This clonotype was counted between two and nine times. This CDR3 reads CASKRLGTGRKGEAFF. In DNA, the CDR3 is TGTGCCAGCAAACGGCTAGGGACAGGGCGTAAGGGTGAAGCTTTCTTT. This sequence joins TRBV5-8 and TRBJ1-1; TRBD1 agrees at 9 bases. This CDR3 contains 16 residues. The germline V gene encodes CDR1 SGHTS and CDR2 YDEGEE. Trimming took 6 bases from V and 7 from J; bases not matched to a gene: 16.

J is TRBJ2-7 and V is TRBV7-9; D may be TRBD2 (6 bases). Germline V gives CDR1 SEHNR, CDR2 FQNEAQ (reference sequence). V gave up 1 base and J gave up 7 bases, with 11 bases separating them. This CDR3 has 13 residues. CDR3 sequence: CASSLDFGGEQYF. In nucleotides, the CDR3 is TGTGCCAGCAGCTTAGACTTTGGGGGGGAGCAGTACTTC.

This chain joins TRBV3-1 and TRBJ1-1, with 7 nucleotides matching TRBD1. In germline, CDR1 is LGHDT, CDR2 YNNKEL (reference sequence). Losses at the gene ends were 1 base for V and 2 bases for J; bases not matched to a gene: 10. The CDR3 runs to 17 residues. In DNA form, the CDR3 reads TGTGCCAGCAGCCAAGGGGAGACAGGGTGGGGAAACACTGAAGCTTTCTTT. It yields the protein CASSQGETGWGNTEAFF. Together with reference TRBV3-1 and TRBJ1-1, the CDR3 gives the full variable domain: DTAVSQTPKYLVTQMGNDKSIKCEQNLGHDTMYWYKQDSKKFLKIMFSYNNKELIINETVPNRFSPKSPDKAHLNLHINSLELGDSAVYFCASSQGETGWGNTEAFFGQGTRLTVV.